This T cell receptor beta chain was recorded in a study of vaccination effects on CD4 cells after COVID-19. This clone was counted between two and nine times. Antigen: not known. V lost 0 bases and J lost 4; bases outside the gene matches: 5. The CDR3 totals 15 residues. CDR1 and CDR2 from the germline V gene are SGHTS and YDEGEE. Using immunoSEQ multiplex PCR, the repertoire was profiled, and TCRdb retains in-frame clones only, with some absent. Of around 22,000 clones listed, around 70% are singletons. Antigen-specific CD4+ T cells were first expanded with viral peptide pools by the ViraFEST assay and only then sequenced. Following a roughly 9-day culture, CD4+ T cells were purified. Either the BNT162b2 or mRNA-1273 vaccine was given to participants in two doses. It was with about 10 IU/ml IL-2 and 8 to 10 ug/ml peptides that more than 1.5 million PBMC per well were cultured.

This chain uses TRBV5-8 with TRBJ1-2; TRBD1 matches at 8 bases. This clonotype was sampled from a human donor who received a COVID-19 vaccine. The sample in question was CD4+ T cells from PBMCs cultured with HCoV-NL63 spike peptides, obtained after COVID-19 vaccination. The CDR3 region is CASSLGSGQGYGYTF. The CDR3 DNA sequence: TGTGCCAGCAGCTTGGGGTCAGGACAGGGCTATGGCTACACCTTC.